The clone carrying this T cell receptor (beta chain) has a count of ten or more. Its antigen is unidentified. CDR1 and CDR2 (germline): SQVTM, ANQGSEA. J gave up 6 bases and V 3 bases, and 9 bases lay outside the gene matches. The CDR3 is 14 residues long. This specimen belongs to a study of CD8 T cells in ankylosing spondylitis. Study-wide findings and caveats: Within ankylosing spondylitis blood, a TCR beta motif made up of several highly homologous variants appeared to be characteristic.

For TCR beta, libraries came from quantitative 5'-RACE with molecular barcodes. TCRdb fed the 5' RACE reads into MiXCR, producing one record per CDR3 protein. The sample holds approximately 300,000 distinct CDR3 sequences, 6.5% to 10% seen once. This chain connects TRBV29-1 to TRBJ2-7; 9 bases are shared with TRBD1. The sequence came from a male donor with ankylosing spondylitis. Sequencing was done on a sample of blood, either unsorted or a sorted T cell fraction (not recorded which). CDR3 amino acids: CSVDSYGTGIEQYF. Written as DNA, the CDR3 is TGCAGCGTTGACTCATACGGGACAGGGATCGAGCAGTACTTC.